Each of the 6 T cell receptor beta chains below was sequenced from the same sample in a study of cytomegalovirus exposure and HLA in healthy donors. The study ran its PCR with 60 Vbeta and 13 Jbeta primers. Clones were read by immunoSEQ multiplex PCR, and TCRdb kept only the in-frame ones, dropping some. The sample lists around 150,000 clones, approximately 76% occurring once. The material sequenced was PBMCs. The receptors stem from a female donor in good health and CMV-seronegative.

The chain uses TRBV7-3 and TRBJ2-1; TRBD2 matches 8 bases. The CDR3 covers 16 residues. Trimming took 0 bases from V and 7 from J; bases not matched to a gene: 8. Germline CDR1 and CDR2: SGHTA and FQGTGA. The CDR3 loop is CASSLTSGGPGNEQFF. DNA for the CDR3: TGTGCCAGCAGCTTAACTTCGGGAGGGCCGGGGAATGAGCAGTTCTTC.

This chain links TRBV5-1 with TRBJ2-3, with 8 bases identical to TRBD2. The CDR3 length is 18 residues. Germline lookup yields CDR1 SGHRS and CDR2 YFSETQ. Trimming took 0 bases from V and 2 from J; bases not matched to a gene: 11. The CDR3 protein is CASSLGGFAGGITDTQYF. As DNA, the CDR3 is TGCGCCAGCAGCTTGGGGGGTTTTGCGGGAGGAATCACAGATACGCAGTATTTT.

For this clone: The same CDR3 is also encoded by other DNA sequences in this sample. The CDR3 here is CASSPGTEPYEQYF. Written as DNA, the CDR3 is TGTGCCAGCTCACCCGGGACAGAACCCTACGAGCAGTACTTC. V gene TRBV18 combines with J gene TRBJ2-7; 7 bases are a match to TRBD1. V shed 3 bases and J 2 bases; nucleotides not matched to a gene: 4. CDR1 is KGHSH, CDR2 LQKENI, per germline. The CDR3 runs 14 residues.

This clone has just one count. The J gene is TRBJ1-6, the V gene TRBV5-5; a possible D gene is TRBD1 (5 bases). The CDR3 spans 13 residues. V lost 3 bases, J lost 10 bases, and 11 bases lay in between. In germline, CDR1 is SGHKS, CDR2 YYEKEE (reference sequence). CDR3 sequence: CASSSDSVSPLHF. The CDR3 DNA reads as TGTGCCAGCAGCTCCGACAGCGTATCACCCCTCCACTTT.

The V gene is TRBV5-8, the J gene TRBJ1-1, with TRBD1 matching 7 bases. Per germline, CDR1 SGHTS and CDR2 YDEGEE. The CDR3 extends over 15 amino acids. V lost 5 bases, J lost 4 bases, and 11 bases stayed unmatched. This CDR3 reads CASSFGQAVGTEAFF. The CDR3 DNA follows: TGTGCCAGCAGTTTCGGACAGGCGGTAGGCACTGAAGCTTTCTTT.

The CDR3 protein is CASSLGVRQGARYEQYF. CDR3 DNA sequence: TGTGCCAGCAGCTTAGGAGTCCGACAGGGGGCCCGATACGAGCAGTACTTC. V gene TRBV7-2 combines with J gene TRBJ2-7, with 10 bases that match TRBD1. With V trimmed by 1 base and J by 4 bases, 10 bases remained unmatched. The germline CDR1 and CDR2 sequences are SGHTA and FQGNSA. The CDR3 totals 17 residues.